This TCR beta chain was recovered during a study of cytomegalovirus exposure and HLA in healthy donors. Study outcomes and limitations: Later examination showed HLA-associated TCR beta chains had greater clonal expansion than equally common others. Rare TCR sequences dominated, though some public TCRs recurred in many donors. Later on, an analysis showed TCR association rates differing by HLA locus, with DRB1 the most and HLA-C the fewest.

V was clipped by 1 base and J by 3 bases; unmatched bases: 3. This CDR3 contains 14 residues. The germline V gene encodes CDR1 GTSNPN and CDR2 SVGIG (reference sequence). The study ran its PCR with 60 Vbeta and 13 Jbeta primers. TCRdb keeps only in-frame clones here, not all; method: immunoSEQ multiplex PCR. The sample comprises 120,000 to 150,000 clones, 70% to 85% of which are singletons, and less than 3% rests with the top ten. Note on this clone: The antigen remains undetermined.

The source material was PBMCs. The origin of this receptor is a male donor in good health and CMV-seronegative. The V call is TRBV30, the J call TRBJ2-1; 7 bases are shared with TRBD1. The CDR3: CAWSGQGIYNEQFF. Written as DNA, the CDR3 is TGTGCCTGGAGTGGACAGGGAATCTACAATGAGCAGTTCTTC.